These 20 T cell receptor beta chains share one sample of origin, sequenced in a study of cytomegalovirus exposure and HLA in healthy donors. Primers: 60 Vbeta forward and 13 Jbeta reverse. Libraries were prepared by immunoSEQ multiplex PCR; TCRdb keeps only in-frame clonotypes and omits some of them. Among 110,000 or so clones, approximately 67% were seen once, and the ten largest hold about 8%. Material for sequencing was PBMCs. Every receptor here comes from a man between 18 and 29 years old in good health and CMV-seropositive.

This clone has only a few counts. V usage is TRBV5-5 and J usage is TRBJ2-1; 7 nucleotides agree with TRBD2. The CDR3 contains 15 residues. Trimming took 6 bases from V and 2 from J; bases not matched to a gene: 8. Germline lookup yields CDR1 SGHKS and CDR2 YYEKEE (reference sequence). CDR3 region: CASIPSLAAYNEQFF. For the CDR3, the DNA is TGTGCCAGCATCCCATCGCTAGCGGCCTACAATGAGCAGTTCTTC.

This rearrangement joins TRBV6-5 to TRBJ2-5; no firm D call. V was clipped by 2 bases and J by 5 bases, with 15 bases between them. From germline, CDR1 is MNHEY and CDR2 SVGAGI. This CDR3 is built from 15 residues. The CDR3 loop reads CASSYRWADEETQYF. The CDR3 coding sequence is TGTGCCAGCAGTTACCGTTGGGCTGACGAGGAGACCCAGTACTTC.

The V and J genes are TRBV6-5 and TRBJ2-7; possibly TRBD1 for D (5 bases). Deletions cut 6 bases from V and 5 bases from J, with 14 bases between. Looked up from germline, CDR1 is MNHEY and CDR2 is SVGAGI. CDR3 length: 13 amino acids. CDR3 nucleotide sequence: TGTGCCAGCAGCACCGACAGTCCTAACGAGCAGTACTTC. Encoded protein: CASSTDSPNEQYF.

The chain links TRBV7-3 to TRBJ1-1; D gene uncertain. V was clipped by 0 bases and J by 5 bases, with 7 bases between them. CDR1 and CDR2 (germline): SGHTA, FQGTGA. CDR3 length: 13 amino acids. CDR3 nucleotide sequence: TGTGCCAGCAGCTTAACTAGGGAGACTGAAGCTTTCTTT. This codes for CASSLTRETEAFF.

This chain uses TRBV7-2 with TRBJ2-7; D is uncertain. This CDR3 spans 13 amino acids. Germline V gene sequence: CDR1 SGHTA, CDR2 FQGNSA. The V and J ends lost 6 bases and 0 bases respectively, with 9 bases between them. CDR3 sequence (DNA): TGTGCCAGCAGGTCCCCGGACTCCTACGAGCAGTACGTC. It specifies CASRSPDSYEQYV.

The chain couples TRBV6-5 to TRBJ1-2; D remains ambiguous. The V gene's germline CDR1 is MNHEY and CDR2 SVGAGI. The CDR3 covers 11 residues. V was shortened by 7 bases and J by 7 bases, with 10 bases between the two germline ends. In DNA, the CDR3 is TGTGCCAGCACTGGGAGCGGTGGCTACACCTTC. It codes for CASTGSGGYTF.

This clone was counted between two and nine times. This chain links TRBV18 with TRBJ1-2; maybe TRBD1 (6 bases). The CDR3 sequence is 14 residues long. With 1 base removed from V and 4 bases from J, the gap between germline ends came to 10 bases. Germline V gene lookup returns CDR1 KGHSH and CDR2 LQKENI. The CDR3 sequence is CASSPRWTVYGYTF. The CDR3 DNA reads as TGTGCCAGCTCACCACGCTGGACAGTCTATGGCTACACCTTC.

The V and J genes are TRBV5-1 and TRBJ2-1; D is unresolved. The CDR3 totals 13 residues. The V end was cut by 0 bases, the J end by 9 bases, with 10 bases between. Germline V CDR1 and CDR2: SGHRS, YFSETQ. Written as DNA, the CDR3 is TGCGCCAGCAGCTTGGCTGTCAGTATTGAGCAGTTCTTC. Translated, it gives CASSLAVSIEQFF.

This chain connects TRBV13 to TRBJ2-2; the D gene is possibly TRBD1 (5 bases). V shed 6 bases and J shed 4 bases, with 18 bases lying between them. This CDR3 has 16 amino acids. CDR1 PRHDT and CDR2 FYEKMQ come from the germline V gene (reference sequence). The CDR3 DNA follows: TGTGCCAGCAGGGAATTGTGGAGTCAGGGCACCGGGGAGCTGTTTTTT. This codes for CASRELWSQGTGELFF.

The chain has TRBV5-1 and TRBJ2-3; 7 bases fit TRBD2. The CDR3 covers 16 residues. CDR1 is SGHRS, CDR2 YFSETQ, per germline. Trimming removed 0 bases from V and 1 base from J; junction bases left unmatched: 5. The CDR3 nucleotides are TGCGCCAGCAGCTTGGCGGTGGGGGGGGGCACAGATACGCAGTATTTT. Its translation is CASSLAVGGGTDTQYF.

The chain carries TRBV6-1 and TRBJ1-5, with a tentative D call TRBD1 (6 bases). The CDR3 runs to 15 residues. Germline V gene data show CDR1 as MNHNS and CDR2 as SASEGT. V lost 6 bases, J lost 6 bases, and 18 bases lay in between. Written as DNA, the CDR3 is TGTGCCAGCAGGTTGGGACAAAGAGTACTTCAGCCCCAGCATTTT. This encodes CASRLGQRVLQPQHF.

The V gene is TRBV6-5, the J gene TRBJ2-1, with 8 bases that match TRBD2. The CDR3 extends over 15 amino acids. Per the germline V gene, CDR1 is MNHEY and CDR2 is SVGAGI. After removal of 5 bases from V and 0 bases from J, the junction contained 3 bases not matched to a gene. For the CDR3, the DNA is TGTGCCAGCAGTCCAAGCGGGAGCTCCTACAATGAGCAGTTCTTC. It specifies CASSPSGSSYNEQFF.

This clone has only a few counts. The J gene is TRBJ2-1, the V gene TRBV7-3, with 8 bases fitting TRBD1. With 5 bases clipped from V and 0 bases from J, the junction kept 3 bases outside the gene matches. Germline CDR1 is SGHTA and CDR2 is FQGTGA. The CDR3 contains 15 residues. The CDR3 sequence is CASSPTGGSYNEQFF. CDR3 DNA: TGTGCCAGCAGCCCTACAGGGGGCTCCTACAATGAGCAGTTCTTC.

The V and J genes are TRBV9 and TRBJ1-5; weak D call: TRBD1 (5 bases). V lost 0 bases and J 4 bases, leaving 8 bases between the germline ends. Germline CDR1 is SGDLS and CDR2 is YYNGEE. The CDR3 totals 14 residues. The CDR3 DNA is TGTGCCAGCAGCGTAGATGGGGGGAATCAGCCCCAGCATTTT. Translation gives CASSVDGGNQPQHF. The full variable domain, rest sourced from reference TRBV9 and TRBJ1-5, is DSGVTQTPKHLITATGQRVTLRCSPRSGDLSVYWYQQSLDQGLQFLIQYYNGEERAKGNILERFSAQQFPDLHSELNLSSLELGDSALYFCASSVDGGNQPQHFGDGTRLSIL.

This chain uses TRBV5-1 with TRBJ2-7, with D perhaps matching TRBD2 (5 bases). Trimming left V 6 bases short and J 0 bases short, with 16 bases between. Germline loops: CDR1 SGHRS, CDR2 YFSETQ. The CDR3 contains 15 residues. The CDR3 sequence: CASTPGNTGSYEQYF. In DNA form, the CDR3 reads TGCGCCAGCACCCCGGGGAATACGGGCTCCTACGAGCAGTACTTC.

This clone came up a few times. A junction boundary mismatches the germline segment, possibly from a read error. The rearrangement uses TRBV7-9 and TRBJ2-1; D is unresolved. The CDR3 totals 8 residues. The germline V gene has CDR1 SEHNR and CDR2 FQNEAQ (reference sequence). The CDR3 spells CASSLGVF. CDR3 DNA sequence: TGTGCCAGCAGCTTAGGCGTCTTC.

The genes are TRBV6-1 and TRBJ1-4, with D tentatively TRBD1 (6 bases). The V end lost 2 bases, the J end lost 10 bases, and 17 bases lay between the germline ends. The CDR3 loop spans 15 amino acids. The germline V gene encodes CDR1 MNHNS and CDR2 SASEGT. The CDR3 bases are TGTGCCAGCAGTGAAACGACCAGGGGAATCGGAAAACTGTTTTTT. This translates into CASSETTRGIGKLFF.

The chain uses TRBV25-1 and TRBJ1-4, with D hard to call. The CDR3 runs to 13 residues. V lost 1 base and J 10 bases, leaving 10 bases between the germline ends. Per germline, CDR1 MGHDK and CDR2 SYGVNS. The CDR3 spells CASSEFKRGKLFF. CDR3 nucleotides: TGTGCCAGCAGTGAATTTAAGCGCGGAAAACTGTTTTTT.

CDR3 protein: CASSFPGQGSYEQYF. The DNA for the CDR3 is TGTGCCAGCAGCTTTCCAGGACAGGGATCATACGAGCAGTACTTC. This chain joins TRBV7-9 and TRBJ2-7; TRBD1 matches 8 bases. V shed 3 bases, J shed 4 bases, and the junction held 8 bases outside the gene matches. This CDR3 contains 15 residues. Per the germline V gene, CDR1 is SEHNR and CDR2 is FQNEAQ (reference sequence).

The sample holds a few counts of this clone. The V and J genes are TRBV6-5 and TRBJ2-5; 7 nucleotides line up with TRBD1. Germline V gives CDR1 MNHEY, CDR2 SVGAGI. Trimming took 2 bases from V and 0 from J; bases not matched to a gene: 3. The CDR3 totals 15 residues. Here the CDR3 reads CASSYHGTDQETQYF. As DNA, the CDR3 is TGTGCCAGCAGTTACCACGGGACAGACCAAGAGACCCAGTACTTC.